This TCR beta chain appears in the sequencing data of a study of blood T cell repertoires in COVID-19. Study-wide context: The cDNA or gDNA used as material had been derived from T cells, B-cell-depleted T cells, or PBMCs.

This clone was detected only once. Those enrolled, adults aged about 18 to 89 years, came from about two dozen US areas. The CDR3 runs 14 residues. Germline CDR1 and CDR2: MNHEY and SVGEGT. The V gene end was trimmed by 6 bases and the J gene end by 5 bases; junction bases not matched to a gene: 8. Generated by immunoSEQ multiplex PCR, the TCRdb table keeps only in-frame clones and is missing some. The sample includes roughly 420,000 clones, roughly 88% of them seen just once. The rearrangement joins TRBV6-2 or TRBV6-3 to TRBJ2-7; 9 positions agree with TRBD2. Sequences were obtained from PBMCs or T cells enriched from blood (not recorded which). This receptor was identified in a woman aged 25 to 39 with acute COVID-19. The CDR3 sequence is CASSSSGAVHEQYF. In DNA form, the CDR3 reads TGTGCCAGCAGCTCTAGCGGGGCTGTCCACGAGCAGTACTTC.